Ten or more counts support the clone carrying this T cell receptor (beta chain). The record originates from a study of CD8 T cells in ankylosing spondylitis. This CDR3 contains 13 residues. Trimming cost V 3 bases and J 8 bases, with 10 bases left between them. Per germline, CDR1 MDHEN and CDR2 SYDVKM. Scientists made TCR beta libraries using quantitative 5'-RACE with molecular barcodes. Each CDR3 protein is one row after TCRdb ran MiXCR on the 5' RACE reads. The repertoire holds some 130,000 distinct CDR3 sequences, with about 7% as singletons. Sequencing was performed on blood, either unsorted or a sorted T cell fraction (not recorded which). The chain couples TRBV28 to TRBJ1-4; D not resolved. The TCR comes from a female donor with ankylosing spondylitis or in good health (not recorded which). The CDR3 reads CASSLTSGEKLFF. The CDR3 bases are TGTGCCAGCAGTTTGACCAGCGGAGAAAAACTGTTTTTT.